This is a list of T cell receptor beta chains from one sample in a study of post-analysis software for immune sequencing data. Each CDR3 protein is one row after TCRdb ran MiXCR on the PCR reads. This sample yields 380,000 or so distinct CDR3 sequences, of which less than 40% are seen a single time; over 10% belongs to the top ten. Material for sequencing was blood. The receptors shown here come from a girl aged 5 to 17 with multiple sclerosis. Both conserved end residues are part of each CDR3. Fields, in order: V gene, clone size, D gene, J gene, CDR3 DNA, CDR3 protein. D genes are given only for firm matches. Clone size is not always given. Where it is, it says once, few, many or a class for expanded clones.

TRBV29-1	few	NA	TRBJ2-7	TGCAGCGTTGGGAAGGACTACGAGCAGTACTTC	CSVGKDYEQYF
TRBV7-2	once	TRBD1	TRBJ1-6	TGTGCCAGCAGCCGAGGGACAGCCAATTCACCCCTCTACTTT	CASSRGTANSPLYF
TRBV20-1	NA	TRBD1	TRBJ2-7	TGCAGTGCTAGAGATCCGGGACAGGGGGTTGGGGAGCAGTACTTC	CSARDPGQGVGEQYF
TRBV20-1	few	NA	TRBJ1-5	TGCAGTGCTGCCGAGGTCTGGACCCCCAATCAGCCCCAGCATTTT	CSAAEVWTPNQPQHF
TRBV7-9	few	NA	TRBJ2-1	TGTGCCAGCAGCTCCGGGCGCAATGAGCAGTTCTTC	CASSSGRNEQFF
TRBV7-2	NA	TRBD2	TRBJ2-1	TGTGCCAGCAGCTTCGGCGGGGGGGTTAGTGAGCAGTTCTTC	CASSFGGGVSEQFF
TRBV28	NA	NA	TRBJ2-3	TGTGCCAGCAGCCGTGGGGGAGGACAGAGCACAGATACGCAGTATTTT	CASSRGGGQSTDTQYF
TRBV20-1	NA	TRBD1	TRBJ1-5	TGCAGTGCTAACAGGGGAAGGGGCAATCAGCCCCAGCATTTT	CSANRGRGNQPQHF
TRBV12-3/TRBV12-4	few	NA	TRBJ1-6	TGTGCCAGCATTCTCGGCTTTGGATCACCCCTCCACTTT	CASILGFGSPLHF
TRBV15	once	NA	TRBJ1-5	TGTGCCACCAGCAGAGAAGGCTCAATTGGTCAGCCCCAGCATTTT	CATSREGSIGQPQHF
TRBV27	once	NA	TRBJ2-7	TGTGCCAGCCAGGCCTCGTACCCTGAATTCACCTACGAGCAGTACTTC	CASQASYPEFTYEQYF
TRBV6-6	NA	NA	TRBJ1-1	TGTGCCAGCAGTAGTCATATGAACACTGAAGCTTTCTTT	CASSSHMNTEAFF
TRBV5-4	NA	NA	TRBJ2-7	TGTGCCAGCAGCTTGGGAAGAGAGGACTACCAAGAGCAGTACTTC	CASSLGREDYQEQYF
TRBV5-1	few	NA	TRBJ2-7	TGCGCCAGCAGCCATGGAGGAGGCACCTACGAGCAGTACTTC	CASSHGGGTYEQYF
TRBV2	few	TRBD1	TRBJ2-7	TGTGCCAGCAGTGAATGGGACAGCAGCTCCTACGAGCAGTACTTC	CASSEWDSSSYEQYF
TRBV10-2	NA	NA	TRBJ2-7	TGCGCCAGCAGTGTACTTAGGGAGAACGAGCAGTACTTC	CASSVLRENEQYF
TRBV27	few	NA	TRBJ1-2	TGTGCCAGCAGTAAAAAGGGGCTTGGCTACACCTTC	CASSKKGLGYTF
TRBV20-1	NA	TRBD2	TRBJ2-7	TGCAGTGCTAGCGGGGGGGCCTACGAGCAGTACTTC	CSASGGAYEQYF
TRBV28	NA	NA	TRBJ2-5	TGTGCCAGCTCGGGAACTAGCAGGCTAGTGGAGACCCAGTACTTC	CASSGTSRLVETQYF
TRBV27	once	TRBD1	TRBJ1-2	TGTGCCAGCCGGCGTTCTGGACAGGGCTTAGGAGGCTACACCTTC	CASRRSGQGLGGYTF
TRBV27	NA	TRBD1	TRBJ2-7	TGTGCCACGTCTTACCGGGACAGGAGTTCCGAGCAGTACTTC	CATSYRDRSSEQYF
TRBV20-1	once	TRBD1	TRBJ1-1	TGCAGTGCAAGACAGGGGCATGGGAACACTGAAGCTTTCTTT	CSARQGHGNTEAFF
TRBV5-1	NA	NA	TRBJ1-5	TGCGCCAGCAGCTTGACAGGGAAGGTAGGTCAGCCCCAGCATTTT	CASSLTGKVGQPQHF
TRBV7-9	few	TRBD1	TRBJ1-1	TGTGCCAGCAGCTACGAAACAGGGGGCCGCGAAACTGAAGCTTTCTTT	CASSYETGGRETEAFF
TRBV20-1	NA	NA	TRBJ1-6	TGCAGTGCGAGAGGCAGGGGAAGCTCCTATAATTCACCCCTCCACTTT	CSARGRGSSYNSPLHF
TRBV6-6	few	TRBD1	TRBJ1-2	TGTGCCAGCACTAAAGGCGGACAGGGGGCCTATGGCTACACCTTC	CASTKGGQGAYGYTF
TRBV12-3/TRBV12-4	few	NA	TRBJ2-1	TGTGCCAGCAGTTTATGGGACTCTGGCGATGAGCAGTTCTTC	CASSLWDSGDEQFF
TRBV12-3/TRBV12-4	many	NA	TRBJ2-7	TGTGCCAGCAGTCCCGACAGATCCTACGAGCAGTACTTC	CASSPDRSYEQYF
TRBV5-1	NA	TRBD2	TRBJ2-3	TGCGCCAGCAGCCCTCTGAGCGGGGGGCCAGATACGCAGTATTTT	CASSPLSGGPDTQYF
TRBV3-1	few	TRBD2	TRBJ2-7	TGTGCCAGCAGCCAGGCGGGACTAGGTTACGAGCAGTACTTC	CASSQAGLGYEQYF
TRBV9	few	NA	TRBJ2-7	TGTGCCAGCAGCGTCCGGGCCGTGGGCGAGCAGTACTTC	CASSVRAVGEQYF
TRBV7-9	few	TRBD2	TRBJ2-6	TGTGCCAACAGCCGCCGGGGGGGAGTCGGGCGTGGGGCCAACGTCCTGACTTTC	CANSRRGGVGRGANVLTF
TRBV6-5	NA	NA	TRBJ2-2	TGTGCCAGCAGTCCCTACACCGGGGAGCTGTTTTTT	CASSPYTGELFF
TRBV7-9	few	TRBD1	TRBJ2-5	TGTGCCAGCAGCCCGGGGACAGTTTTCCAAGAGACCCAGTACTTC	CASSPGTVFQETQYF
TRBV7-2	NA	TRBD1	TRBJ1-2	TGTGCCAGCAGCTCCGGACAGGCCCGATCTGGGTATGGCTACACCTTC	CASSSGQARSGYGYTF
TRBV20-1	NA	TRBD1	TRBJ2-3	TGCAGTGCTCTAACCTCCCGGGACAGGGGGAATACGCAGTATTTT	CSALTSRDRGNTQYF
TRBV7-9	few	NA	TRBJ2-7	TGTGCCAGCAGCTTAGGGTGGACACACTACGAGCAGTACTTC	CASSLGWTHYEQYF
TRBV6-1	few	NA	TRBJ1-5	TGTGCCACCCACTGGGGTGGTCAGCCCCAGCATTTT	CATHWGGQPQHF
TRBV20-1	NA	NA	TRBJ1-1	TGCAGTGCTAGTCGTCGACAGATGAACACTGAAGCTTTCTTT	CSASRRQMNTEAFF
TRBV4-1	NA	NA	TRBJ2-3	TGCGCCAGCAGCCGCCAATCTTCGGGACTGACCACAGATACGCAGTATTTT	CASSRQSSGLTTDTQYF
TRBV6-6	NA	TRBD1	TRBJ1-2	TGTGCCAGCAGTGACAGGGGGCGGGAAAACTATGGCTACACCTTC	CASSDRGRENYGYTF
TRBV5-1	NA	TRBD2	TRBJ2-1	TGCGCCAGCAGCCGTAGTCCCGGAATGGCGGGGGACCTCAATGAGCAGTTCTTC	CASSRSPGMAGDLNEQFF
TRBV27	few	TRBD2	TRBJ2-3	TGTGCCAGCAGTCTTCGACTAGCGGGGCCAGATACGCAGTATTTT	CASSLRLAGPDTQYF
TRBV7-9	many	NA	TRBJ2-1	TGTGCCAGCAGCGAACACTCAGGAGGGTATAGCAATGAGCAGTTCTTC	CASSEHSGGYSNEQFF
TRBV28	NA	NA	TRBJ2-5	TGCGCCAGCAGTTTCGGGGCAGGGCAAGAGACCCAGTACTTC	CASSFGAGQETQYF
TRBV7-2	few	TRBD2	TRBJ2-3	TGTGCCAGCAGCTTATCTAGCCGGGGGGCAGATACGCAGTATTTT	CASSLSSRGADTQYF
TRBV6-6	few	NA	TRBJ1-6	TGTGCCAGCAGCCCTGAGGTCGGTAGCTCCTATAATTCACCCCTCCACTTT	CASSPEVGSSYNSPLHF
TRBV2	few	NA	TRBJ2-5	TGTGCCAGCAGCCTCGCCGGGGCCAGAGGGGAGACCCAGTACTTC	CASSLAGARGETQYF
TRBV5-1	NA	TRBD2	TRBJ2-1	TGCGCCAGCAGCACTGTAGCGGGGGCATACAATGAGCAGTTCTTC	CASSTVAGAYNEQFF
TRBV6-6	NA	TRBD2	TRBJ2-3	TGTGCCAGCAATCCGGGACTAATAGAGGGAGATACGCAGTATTTT	CASNPGLIEGDTQYF
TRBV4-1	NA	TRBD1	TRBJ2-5	TGCGCCAGCAGCCAAAGCAGTGGGACAGGGGGAGAGACCCAGTACTTC	CASSQSSGTGGETQYF
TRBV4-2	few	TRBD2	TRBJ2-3	TGTGCCAGCAGCCCGATTGGCGGGGGGGTCACAGATACGCAGTATTTT	CASSPIGGGVTDTQYF
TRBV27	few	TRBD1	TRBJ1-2	TGTGCCAGCAGCAAAGACAGGGGACGCGACGGCTACACCTTC	CASSKDRGRDGYTF
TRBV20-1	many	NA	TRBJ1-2	TGCAGTGCCCCGGAAGGAGTTGGCTACACCTTC	CSAPEGVGYTF
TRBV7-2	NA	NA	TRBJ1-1	TGTGCCAGCAGCTTAAGGCCGGGGGGGAACACTGAAGCTTTCTTT	CASSLRPGGNTEAFF
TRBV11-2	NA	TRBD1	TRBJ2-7	TGTGCCAGCAGCCTAGAGAGGACAGGGACCTTCTACGAGCAGTACTTC	CASSLERTGTFYEQYF
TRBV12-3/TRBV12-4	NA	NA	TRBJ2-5	TGTGCCAGCAGTTTAAGTGGGACTCAAGAGCCCCAGTACTTC	CASSLSGTQEPQYF
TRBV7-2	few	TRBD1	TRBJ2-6	TGTGCCAGCAGCTGGGACAGGGCCTCCGGGGCCAACGTCCTGACTTTC	CASSWDRASGANVLTF
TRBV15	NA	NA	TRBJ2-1	TGTGCCACCAGCGGGGTCGGGCGGGACTACAATGAGCAGTTCTTC	CATSGVGRDYNEQFF